This T cell receptor beta chain was profiled in a study of blood T cell repertoires in COVID-19. On the study more broadly: The United States, Italy and Spain were the sources of the acute and convalescent COVID-19 samples. T cells, B-cell-depleted T cells, or PBMCs provided the cDNA or gDNA that served as material.

Per the study methods: Amplification of reference gene primers provided the estimated nucleated cell counts. Method: immunoSEQ multiplex PCR; TCRdb's copy keeps in-frame clones and lacks some. Clone size and the V and J calls come from that table; the DNA yielded D and trimming. This table holds more than 200,000 clones, roughly 80% found once. V lost 7 bases to trimming and J lost 5 bases; unmatched junction nucleotides: 10. CDR1 and CDR2 from the germline V gene are SEHNR and FQNEAQ (reference sequence). The CDR3 spans 14 residues. Sequenced input: peripheral blood. This chain links TRBV7-9 with TRBJ1-1; 7 positions match TRBD1. The sequence derives from a man aged 50-59 years with active or convalescent COVID-19. This CDR3 reads CASTPLAGGTEAFF. The CDR3, as DNA: TGTGCCAGCACCCCCCTGGCAGGGGGGACTGAAGCTTTCTTT.